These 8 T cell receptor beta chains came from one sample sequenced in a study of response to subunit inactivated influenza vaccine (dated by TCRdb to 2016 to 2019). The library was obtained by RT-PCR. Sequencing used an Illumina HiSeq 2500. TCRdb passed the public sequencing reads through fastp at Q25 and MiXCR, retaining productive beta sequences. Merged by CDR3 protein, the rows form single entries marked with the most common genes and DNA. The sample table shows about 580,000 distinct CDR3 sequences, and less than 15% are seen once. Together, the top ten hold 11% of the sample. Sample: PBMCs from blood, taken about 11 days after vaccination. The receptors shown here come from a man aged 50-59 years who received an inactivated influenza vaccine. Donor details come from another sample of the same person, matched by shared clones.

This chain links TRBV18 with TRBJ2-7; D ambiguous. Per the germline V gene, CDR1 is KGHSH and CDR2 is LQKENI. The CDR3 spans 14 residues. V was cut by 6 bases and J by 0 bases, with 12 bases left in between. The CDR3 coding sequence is TGTGCCAGCTCGGATCAGATGAGCTCCTACGAGCAGTACTTC. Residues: CASSDQMSSYEQYF.

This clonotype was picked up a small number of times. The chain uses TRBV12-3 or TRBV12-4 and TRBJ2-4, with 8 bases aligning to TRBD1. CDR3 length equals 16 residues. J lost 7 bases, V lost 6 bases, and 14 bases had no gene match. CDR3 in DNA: TGTGCCAGCAGCCGCAGACAGGGGATGGGTAAGAACATTCAGTACTTC. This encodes CASSRRQGMGKNIQYF.

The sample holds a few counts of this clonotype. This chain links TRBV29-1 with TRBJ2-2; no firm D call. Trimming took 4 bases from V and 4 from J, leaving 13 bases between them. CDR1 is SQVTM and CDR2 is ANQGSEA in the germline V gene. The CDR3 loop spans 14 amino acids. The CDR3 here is CSVGTGTGTGELFF. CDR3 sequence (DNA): TGCAGCGTTGGCACGGGCACGGGCACCGGGGAGCTGTTTTTT.

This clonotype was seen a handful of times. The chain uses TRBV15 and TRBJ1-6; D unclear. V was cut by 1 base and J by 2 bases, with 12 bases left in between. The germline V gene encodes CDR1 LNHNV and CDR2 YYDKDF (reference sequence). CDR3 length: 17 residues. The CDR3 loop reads CATSRVVGGAYNSPLHF. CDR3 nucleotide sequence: TGTGCCACCAGCAGAGTCGTAGGAGGTGCCTATAATTCACCCCTCCACTTT. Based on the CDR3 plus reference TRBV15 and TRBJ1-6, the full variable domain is DAMVIQNPRYQVTQFGKPVTLSCSQTLNHNVMYWYQQKSSQAPKLLFHYYDKDFNNEADTPDNFQSRRPNTSFCFLDIRSPGLGDTAMYLCATSRVVGGAYNSPLHFGNGTRLTVT.

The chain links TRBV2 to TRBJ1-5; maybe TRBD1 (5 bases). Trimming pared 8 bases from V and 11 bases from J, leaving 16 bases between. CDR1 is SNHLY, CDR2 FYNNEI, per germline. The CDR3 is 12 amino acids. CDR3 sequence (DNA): TGTGCCAGCGGGCAGGGTAGCATGGCCCAGCATTTT. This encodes CASGQGSMAQHF.

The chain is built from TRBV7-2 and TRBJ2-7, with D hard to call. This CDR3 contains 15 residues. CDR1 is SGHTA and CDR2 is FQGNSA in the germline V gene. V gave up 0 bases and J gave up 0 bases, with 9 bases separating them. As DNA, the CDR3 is TGTGCCAGCAGCTTAGCGCGGCAGGTCTCCTACGAGCAGTACTTC. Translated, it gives CASSLARQVSYEQYF.

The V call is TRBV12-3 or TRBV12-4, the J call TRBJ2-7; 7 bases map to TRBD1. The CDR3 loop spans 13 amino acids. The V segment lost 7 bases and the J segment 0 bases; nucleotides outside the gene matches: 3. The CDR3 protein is CASTRDSSYEQYF. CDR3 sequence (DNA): TGTGCCAGCACTCGGGACAGCTCCTACGAGCAGTACTTC.

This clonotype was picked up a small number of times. CDR3 amino acids: CASSFMGFLRLPGGYTF. The CDR3 DNA reads TGTGCCAGCAGTTTTATGGGTTTTCTCCGACTCCCGGGCGGCTACACCTTC. The V and J genes are TRBV28 and TRBJ1-2; D unresolved. Trimming removed 3 bases at V and 8 bases at J, with 25 bases between. CDR1 and CDR2 (germline): MDHEN, SYDVKM. This CDR3 region has 17 residues.